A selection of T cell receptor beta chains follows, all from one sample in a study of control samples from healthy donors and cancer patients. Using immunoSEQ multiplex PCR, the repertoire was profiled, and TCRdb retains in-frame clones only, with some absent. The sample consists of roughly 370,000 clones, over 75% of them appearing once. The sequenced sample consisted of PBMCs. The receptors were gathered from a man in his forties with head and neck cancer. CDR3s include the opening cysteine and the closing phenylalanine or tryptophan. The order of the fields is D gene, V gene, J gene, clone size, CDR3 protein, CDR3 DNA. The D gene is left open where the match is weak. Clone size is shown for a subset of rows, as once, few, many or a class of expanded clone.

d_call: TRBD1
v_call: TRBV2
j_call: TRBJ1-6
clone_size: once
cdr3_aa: CASRVTGSQNSPLHF
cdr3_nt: TGTGCCAGCAGGGTGACAGGGTCCCAGAACTCACCCCTCCACTTT

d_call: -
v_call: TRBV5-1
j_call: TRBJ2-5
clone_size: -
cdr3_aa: CASRDQETQYF
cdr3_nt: TGCGCCAGCCGTGACCAAGAGACCCAGTACTTC

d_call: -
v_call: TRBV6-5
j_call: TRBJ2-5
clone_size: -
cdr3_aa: CASSLDSQETQYF
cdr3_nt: TGTGCCAGCAGTTTGGATTCGCAAGAGACCCAGTACTTC

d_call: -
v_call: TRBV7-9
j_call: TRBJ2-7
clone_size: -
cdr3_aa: CASSLGPEQYF
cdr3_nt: TGTGCCAGCAGCTTAGGGCCCGAGCAGTACTTC

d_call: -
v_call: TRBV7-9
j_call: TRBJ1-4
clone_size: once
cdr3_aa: CASSFQSGATNEKLFF
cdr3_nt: TGTGCCAGCAGCTTCCAGTCGGGGGCAACTAATGAAAAACTGTTTTTT

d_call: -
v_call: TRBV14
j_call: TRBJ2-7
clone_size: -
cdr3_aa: CASSQSGSYEQYF
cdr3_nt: TGTGCCAGCAGCCAATCCGGGTCCTACGAGCAGTACTTC

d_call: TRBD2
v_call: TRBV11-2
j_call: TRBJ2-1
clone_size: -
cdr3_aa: CASSLLAGAGYNEQFF
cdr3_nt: TGTGCCAGCAGCTTATTAGCGGGAGCGGGCTACAATGAGCAGTTCTTC

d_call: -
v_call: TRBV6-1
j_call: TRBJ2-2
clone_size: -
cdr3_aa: CASSEERIFTGELFF
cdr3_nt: TGTGCCAGCAGTGAGGAGAGAATTTTCACCGGGGAGCTGTTTTTT

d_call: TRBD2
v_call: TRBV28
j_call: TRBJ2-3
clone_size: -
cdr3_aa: CASSLPPSGSTDTQYF
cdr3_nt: TGTGCCAGCAGTTTACCCCCTAGCGGAAGCACAGATACGCAGTATTTT

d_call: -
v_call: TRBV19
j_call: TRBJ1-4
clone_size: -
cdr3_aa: CASSTGQLGEKLFF
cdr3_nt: TGTGCCAGTAGTACCGGACAGTTGGGTGAAAAACTGTTTTTT

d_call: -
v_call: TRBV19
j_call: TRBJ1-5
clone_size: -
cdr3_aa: CASSAPGHRRGDQPQHF
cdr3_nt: TGTGCCAGTAGTGCCCCGGGACACCGGAGGGGCGATCAGCCCCAGCATTTT

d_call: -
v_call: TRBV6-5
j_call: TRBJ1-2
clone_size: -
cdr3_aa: CASSFLGGGGGYTF
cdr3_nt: TGTGCCAGCAGTTTTCTCGGTGGCGGCGGTGGCTACACCTTC

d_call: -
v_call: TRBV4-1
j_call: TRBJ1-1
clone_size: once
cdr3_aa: CASSQDMWQGGVTTEAFF
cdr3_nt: TGCGCCAGCAGCCAAGATATGTGGCAGGGAGGGGTAACCACTGAAGCTTTCTTT

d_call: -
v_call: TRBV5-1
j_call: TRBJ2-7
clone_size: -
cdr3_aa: CASSLRQGTYEQYF
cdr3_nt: TGCGCCAGCAGCTTGCGTCAGGGTACCTACGAGCAGTACTTC